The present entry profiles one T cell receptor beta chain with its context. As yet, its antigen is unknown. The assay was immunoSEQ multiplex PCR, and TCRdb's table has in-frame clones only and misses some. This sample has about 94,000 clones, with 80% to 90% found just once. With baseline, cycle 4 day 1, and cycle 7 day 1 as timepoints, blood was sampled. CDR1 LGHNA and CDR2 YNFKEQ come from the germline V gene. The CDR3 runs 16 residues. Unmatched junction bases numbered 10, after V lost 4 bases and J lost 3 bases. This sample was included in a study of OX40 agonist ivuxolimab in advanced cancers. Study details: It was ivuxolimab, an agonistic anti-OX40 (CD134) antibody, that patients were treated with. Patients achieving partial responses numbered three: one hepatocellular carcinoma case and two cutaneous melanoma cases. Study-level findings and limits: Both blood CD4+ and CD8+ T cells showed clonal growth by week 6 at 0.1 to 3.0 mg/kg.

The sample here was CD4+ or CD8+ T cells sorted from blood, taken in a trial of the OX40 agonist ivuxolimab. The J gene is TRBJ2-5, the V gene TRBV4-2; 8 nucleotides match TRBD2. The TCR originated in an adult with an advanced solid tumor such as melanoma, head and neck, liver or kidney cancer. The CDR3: CASSLNAGGTEETQYF. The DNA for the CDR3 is TGTGCCAGCAGCCTCAACGCGGGGGGAACCGAAGAGACCCAGTACTTC.